Listed here are 18 T cell receptor beta chains from one sample, sequenced in a study of T cells in Graves' hyperthyroidism and ophthalmopathy. Amplified TCR beta CDR3 regions derived from RNA transcripts. Using the HTBI primer set, a first-round RT-PCR was run on the TCR CDR3. TCRdb recomputed calls from the multiplex PCR reads with MiXCR, one row per CDR3 protein. The sample comprises approximately 490,000 distinct CDR3 sequences, about 20% of which are singletons, and under 55% rests with the top ten. The sequencing sample was made of blood. The receptors come from a woman in her seventies with Graves' ophthalmopathy.

The chain is built from TRBV19 and TRBJ2-5, with D perhaps matching TRBD2 (6 bases). Trimming removed 6 bases at V and 0 bases at J, with 35 bases between. The germline V gene has CDR1 LNHDA and CDR2 SQIVND (reference sequence). CDR3 length: 22 residues. The CDR3 DNA reads as TGTGCCAGTAGCCCAAAGTCTCTCTACCTCCAGCGCGACGGAGGGTACCAAGAGACCCAGTACTTC. Its translation is CASSPKSLYLQRDGGYQETQYF.

J is TRBJ1-5 and V is TRBV30; no firm D call. V was clipped by 2 bases and J by 1 base, with 6 bases between them. This CDR3 spans 13 amino acids. From germline, CDR1 is GTSNPN and CDR2 SVGIG (reference sequence). CDR3 bases: TGTGCCTGGAGTCAGAGGAGCAATCAGCCCCAGCATTTT. Translation gives CAWSQRSNQPQHF.

The chain couples TRBV5-6 to TRBJ2-7; tentatively, D is TRBD2 (7 bases). V was clipped by 3 bases and J by 0 bases, with 16 bases between them. The germline CDR1 and CDR2 sequences are SGHDT and YYEEEE. The CDR3 is 16 amino acids. The CDR3 bases are TGTGCCAGCAGCTCCGTAGGGGGGGCACTCTCCTACGAGCAGTACTTC. It specifies CASSSVGGALSYEQYF.

The V call is TRBV20-1, the J call TRBJ2-3; weak D call: TRBD1 (5 bases). V lost 0 bases and J 3 bases, leaving 10 bases between the germline ends. CDR3 length: 14 amino acids. Germline CDR1 is DFQATT and CDR2 is SNEGSKA (reference sequence). CDR3 sequence (DNA): TGCAGTGCTAGAGATAAATCAGGGACAGATACGCAGTATTTT. This encodes CSARDKSGTDTQYF.

Only a few counts were recorded for this clonotype. The chain couples TRBV15 to TRBJ1-1; no clear D. Per germline, CDR1 LNHNV and CDR2 YYDKDF (reference sequence). This CDR3 comprises 13 residues. V was shortened by 0 bases and J by 1 base, with 3 bases between the two germline ends. The DNA for the CDR3 is TGTGCCACCAGCAGAGATTCGAACACTGAAGCTTTCTTT. This gives the protein CATSRDSNTEAFF.

The chain uses TRBV30 and TRBJ1-2, with 8 bases lining up with TRBD1. Germline V gives CDR1 GTSNPN, CDR2 SVGIG (reference sequence). The CDR3 consists of 14 residues. V was clipped by 3 bases and J by 8 bases; unmatched bases: 11. The CDR3 protein is CAWRIRGLVGGYTF. The CDR3, as DNA: TGTGCCTGGAGAATCAGGGGGCTAGTAGGGGGCTACACCTTC. Full variable domain (remainder filled in from reference TRBV30 and TRBJ1-2): SQTIHQWPATLVQPVGSPLSLECTVEGTSNPNLYWYRQAAGRGLQLLFYSVGIGQISSEVPQNLSASRPQDRQFILSSKKLLLSDSGFYLCAWRIRGLVGGYTFGSGTRLTVV.

Concerning this clonotype itself: The germline gene is not matched at one end of the junction; a read error may be the cause. CDR3 sequence (DNA): TGTGCCAGCAGTTACCGGGGCGGATCGCCGCCTACCTCGGTAATCTTC. Translation: CASSYRGGSPPTSVIF. This chain links TRBV6-5 with TRBJ2-1, with D perhaps assigned TRBD1 or TRBD2 (5 bases each). Germline V gene sequence: CDR1 MNHEY, CDR2 SVGAGI. The CDR3 is 16 residues long.

The genes are TRBV19 and TRBJ2-1; 12 bases agree with TRBD2. Trimming took 1 base from V and 10 from J; bases not matched to a gene: 8. CDR3 length: 16 amino acids. CDR1 is LNHDA and CDR2 is SQIVND in the germline V gene (reference sequence). For the CDR3, the DNA is TGTGCCAGTAGTATAGGGGTGACTAGCGGGAGTAACGAGCAGTTCTTC. It encodes CASSIGVTSGSNEQFF.

This rearrangement joins TRBV7-2 to TRBJ2-7; D not resolved. The CDR3 loop spans 15 amino acids. Trimming took off 1 base at V and 1 base at J, with 11 bases between the two ends. CDR1 is SGHTA, CDR2 FQGNSA, per germline. CDR3 nucleotides: TGTGCCAGCAGCTTAGTCATCGGCGGTTCCTACGAGCAGTACTTC. Encoded protein: CASSLVIGGSYEQYF. The full variable domain, completed using reference TRBV7-2 and TRBJ2-7, is GAGVSQSPSNKVTEKGKDVELRCDPISGHTALYWYRQSLGQGLEFLIYFQGNSAPDKSGLPSDRFSAERTGGSVSTLTIQRTQQEDSAVYLCASSLVIGGSYEQYFGPGTRLTVT.

The chain joins TRBV19 to TRBJ1-1; D is undetermined. CDR1 LNHDA and CDR2 SQIVND come from the germline V gene (reference sequence). Trimming pared 5 bases from V and 3 bases from J, leaving 22 bases between. This CDR3 region has 17 residues. The CDR3: CASSGKPGSQVDTEAFF. The CDR3 DNA reads TGTGCCAGTAGTGGAAAACCGGGATCCCAGGTGGACACTGAAGCTTTCTTT.

The rearrangement uses TRBV12-3 or TRBV12-4 and TRBJ2-7; the match to TRBD1 covers 8 bases. This CDR3 spans 14 amino acids. The ends lost 6 bases at V and 5 bases at J; junction bases unmatched: 9. CDR3 amino acids: CASSRRQGWNEQYF. The CDR3 DNA reads as TGTGCCAGCAGCCGCAGACAGGGGTGGAACGAGCAGTACTTC.

This clonotype was detected a few times. The chain links TRBV20-1 to TRBJ2-3; D unresolved. CDR3 length equals 14 residues. Germline V gene sequence: CDR1 DFQATT, CDR2 SNEGSKA (reference sequence). Trimming took 0 bases from V and 3 from J, leaving 10 bases between them. CDR3 in amino acids: CSARDLRRTDTQYF. CDR3 in DNA: TGCAGTGCTAGAGATTTGCGGAGAACAGATACGCAGTATTTT.

This clonotype was seen at least ten times. V is TRBV11-2 and J is TRBJ2-5; 10 bases are shared with TRBD2. The germline gives CDR1 SGHAT, CDR2 FQNNGV. The CDR3 extends over 15 amino acids. With V trimmed by 5 bases and J by 3 bases, 6 bases remained unmatched. As DNA, the CDR3 is TGTGCCAGCAGCCCCAGCGGGAGGGACAAAGAGACCCAGTACTTC. Translated: CASSPSGRDKETQYF.

The genes are TRBV3-1 and TRBJ2-7; 7 bases fit TRBD1. Trimming cost V 8 bases and J 9 bases; bases outside gene matches: 7. The CDR3 has 11 residues. Germline V lookup: CDR1 LGHDT, CDR2 YNNKEL (reference sequence). This CDR3 reads CASQGQNRQYF. CDR3 sequence (DNA): TGTGCCAGCCAGGGACAGAATCGGCAGTACTTC.

This clonotype was counted ten times or more. The V and J genes are TRBV28 and TRBJ1-4, with D unclear. V was trimmed by 2 bases and J by 8 bases, leaving 12 bases between them. Germline values: CDR1 MDHEN, CDR2 SYDVKM. The CDR3 covers 14 residues. CDR3 sequence reads: CASSLRLRPEKLFF. CDR3 bases: TGTGCCAGCAGTTTACGGCTACGCCCGGAAAAACTGTTTTTT. The entire variable domain, with the rest obtained from reference TRBV28 and TRBJ1-4, is as follows: DVKVTQSSRYLVKRTGEKVFLECVQDMDHENMFWYRQDPGLGLRLIYFSYDVKMKEKGDIPEGYSVSREKKERFSLILESASTNQTSMYLCASSLRLRPEKLFFGSGTQLSVL.

The chain has TRBV30 and TRBJ2-3, with 9 bases aligning to TRBD2. Germline trimming cut 0 bases from V and 3 bases from J; bases unmatched to any gene: 16. The CDR3 has 19 amino acids. CDR1 GTSNPN and CDR2 SVGIG come from the germline V gene (reference sequence). CDR3 protein: CAWSVRRLLAGVLTDTQYF. The CDR3 nucleotides are TGTGCCTGGAGTGTACGTCGACTTTTAGCGGGAGTCTTGACAGATACGCAGTATTTT.

V and J are TRBV2 and TRBJ1-2; D call uncertain. V lost 5 bases and J 5 bases, leaving 9 bases between the germline ends. CDR1 is SNHLY, CDR2 FYNNEI, per germline. This CDR3 has 12 residues. The CDR3 coding sequence is TGTGCCAGCAGTCAGAACAGTTATGGCTACACCTTC. Amino acids: CASSQNSYGYTF.

CDR3 residues: CASSGLAKNIQYF. DNA of the CDR3: TGTGCCAGCTCGGGCCTAGCCAAAAACATTCAGTACTTC. This chain joins TRBV6-1 and TRBJ2-4; D gene ambiguous. Germline V gene lookup returns CDR1 MNHNS and CDR2 SASEGT. The CDR3 has 13 amino acids. The germline V and J ends were trimmed by 8 bases and 0 bases, with 8 bases remaining between them.